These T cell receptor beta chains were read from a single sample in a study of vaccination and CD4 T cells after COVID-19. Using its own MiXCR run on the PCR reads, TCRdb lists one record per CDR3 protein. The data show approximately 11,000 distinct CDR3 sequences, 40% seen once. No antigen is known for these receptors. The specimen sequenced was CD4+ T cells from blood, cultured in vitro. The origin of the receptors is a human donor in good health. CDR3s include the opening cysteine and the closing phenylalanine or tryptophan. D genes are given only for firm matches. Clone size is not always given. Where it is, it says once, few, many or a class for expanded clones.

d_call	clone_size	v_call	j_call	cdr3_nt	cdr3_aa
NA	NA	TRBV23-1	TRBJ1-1	TGCGCCAGCAGTGGACGGGGGGCTTTCTTT	CASSGRGAFF
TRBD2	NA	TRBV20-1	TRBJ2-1	TGCAGTGCTAGAGATTTAATGGCTAGCGGGAGCTCCTACAATGAGCAGTTCTTC	CSARDLMASGSSYNEQFF
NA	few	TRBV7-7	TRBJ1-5	TGTGCTAGCAGCTTAGATAGCAATCAGCCCCAGCATTTT	CASSLDSNQPQHF
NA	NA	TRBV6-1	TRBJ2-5	TGTGCCAGCAGTCAAAGGGTCCAAGAGACCCAGTACTTC	CASSQRVQETQYF
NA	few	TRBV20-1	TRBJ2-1	TGCAGTGCTAGTCGGGACCAATACAATGAGCAGTTCTTC	CSASRDQYNEQFF
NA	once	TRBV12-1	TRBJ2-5	TGTGCCAGCAGCTTTAAGGGGGCAGAGACCCAGTACTTC	CASSFKGAETQYF
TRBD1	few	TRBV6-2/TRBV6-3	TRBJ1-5	TGTGCCAGCAGTTACCCCCGGGACAGTGGCAATCAGCCCCAGCATTTT	CASSYPRDSGNQPQHF
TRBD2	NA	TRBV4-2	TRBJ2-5	TGTGCCAGCAGCCAAAACCTTAGGACTAGCGGGAGAAAACAAGAGACCCAGTACTTC	CASSQNLRTSGRKQETQYF
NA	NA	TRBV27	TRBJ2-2	TGTGCCAGCAGTTTATTAGCCCAGTTGGGGGAGCTGTTTTTT	CASSLLAQLGELFF
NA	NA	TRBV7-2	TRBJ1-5	TGTGCCAGCAGCTTAGGGGGAGGGACGGGGCAGCCCCAGCATTTT	CASSLGGGTGQPQHF
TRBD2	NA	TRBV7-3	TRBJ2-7	TGTGCCAGCAGCTTACATGGGACTAGCGACTACGAGCAGTACTTC	CASSLHGTSDYEQYF
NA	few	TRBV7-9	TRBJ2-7	TGTGCCAGCAGCTTCTCAGACGAGCAGTACTTC	CASSFSDEQYF
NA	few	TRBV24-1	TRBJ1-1	TGTGCCACCAGTGATCCCGCGAGGGGGGAAACTGAAGCTTTCTTT	CATSDPARGETEAFF
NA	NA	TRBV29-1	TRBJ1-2	TGCAGCGTCCCAACCACAGGGATATATGGCTACACCTTC	CSVPTTGIYGYTF
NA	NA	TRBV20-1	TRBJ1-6	TGCAGTGCTAGAAATAGAGGGAGCTCCTATAATTCACCCCTCCACTTT	CSARNRGSSYNSPLHF
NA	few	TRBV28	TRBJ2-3	TGTGCCACCTCAAGGACAACCACTAGCACAGATACGCAGTATTTT	CATSRTTTSTDTQYF
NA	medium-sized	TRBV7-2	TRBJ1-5	TGTGCCAGCAGTCCGGGACGAATGGAGGATCAGCCCCAGCATTTT	CASSPGRMEDQPQHF
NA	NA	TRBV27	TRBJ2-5	TGTGCCAGCAGTTTCGACCAACGAGGGACCCAGTACTTC	CASSFDQRGTQYF
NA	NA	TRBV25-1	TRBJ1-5	TGTGCCAGCAGCGCCTCGGGGAATCAGCCCCAGCATTTT	CASSASGNQPQHF
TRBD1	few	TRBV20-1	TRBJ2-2	TGCAGTGCGCAACCAATAATGGGACAGGGTCCCGGGGAGCTGTTTTTT	CSAQPIMGQGPGELFF
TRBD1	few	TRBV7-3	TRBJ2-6	TGTGCCAGCAGCCCGGGACAGTACGGGGCCAACGTCCTGACTTTC	CASSPGQYGANVLTF
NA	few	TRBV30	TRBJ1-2	TGTGCCTGGAGTGTAGGGGCAGTCTATGGCTACACCTTC	CAWSVGAVYGYTF
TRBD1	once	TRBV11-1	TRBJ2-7	TGTGCCAGCAGCTCGCCCAGGACAGGGGGCTACGAGCAGTACTTC	CASSSPRTGGYEQYF
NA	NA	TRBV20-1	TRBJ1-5	TGCAGTGCTAGAGATCGGGGCGGTACAGGGAATCAGCCCCAGCATTTT	CSARDRGGTGNQPQHF
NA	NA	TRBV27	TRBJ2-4	TGTGCCAGCAGTATGCCTCAGAGACTGGGGGCCAAAAACATTCAGTACTTC	CASSMPQRLGAKNIQYF
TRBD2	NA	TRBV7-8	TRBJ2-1	TGTGCCAGCAGCTCCGGTGCGGTTTTGGCGGGAGGGCTGAACAATGAGCAGTTCTTC	CASSSGAVLAGGLNNEQFF
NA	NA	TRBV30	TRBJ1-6	TGTGCCTGGAGTGCGGGCCCGCAGTGGCCCCTCCACTTT	CAWSAGPQWPLHF
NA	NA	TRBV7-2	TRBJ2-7	TGTGCCAGCACCTCCCTCCTACGTCGAGGCGAGCAGTACTTC	CASTSLLRRGEQYF
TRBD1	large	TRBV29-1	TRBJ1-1	TGCAGCGCTCTGACAGGGATGAACACTGAAGCTTTCTTT	CSALTGMNTEAFF
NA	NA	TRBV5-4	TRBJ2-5	TGTGCCAGCAGCTCCCCAGGAGCCCAAGAGACCCAGTACTTC	CASSSPGAQETQYF
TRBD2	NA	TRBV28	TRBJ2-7	TGTGCCAGCAGGGGAGCGGGAGGGAAATACGAGCAGTACTTC	CASRGAGGKYEQYF
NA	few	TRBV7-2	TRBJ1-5	TGTGCCAGCAGCAGACTAAGCAATCAGCCCCAGCATTTT	CASSRLSNQPQHF
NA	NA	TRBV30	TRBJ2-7	TGTGCCTGGAGTCCCCTGAGCGAGCAGTACTTC	CAWSPLSEQYF
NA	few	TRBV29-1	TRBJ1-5	TGCAGCGTTGCTGGGGGCGGTAATCAGCCCCAGCATTTT	CSVAGGGNQPQHF
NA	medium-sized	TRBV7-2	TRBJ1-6	TGTGCCAGCAGCCGGGGGCAGGGACTTGATCTCGGTTCACCCCTCCACTTT	CASSRGQGLDLGSPLHF
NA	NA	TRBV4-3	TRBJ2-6	TGCGCCAGCAGCCAAGACGGCAGCTCTGGGGCCAACGTCCTGACTTTC	CASSQDGSSGANVLTF
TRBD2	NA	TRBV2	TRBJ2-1	TGTGCCAGCAGTGAACCGGGACTAGCGGACTACAATGAGCAGTTCTTC	CASSEPGLADYNEQFF
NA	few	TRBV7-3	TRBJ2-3	TGTGCCAGCAGCTTAGCACGACACACAGATACGCAGTATTTT	CASSLARHTDTQYF
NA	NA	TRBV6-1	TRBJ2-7	TGTGCCAGCCTCCACCTGGGGCCCGCCGAGCAGTACTTC	CASLHLGPAEQYF
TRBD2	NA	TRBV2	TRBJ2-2	TGTGCCAGCAGTGAAGCGTCGGGGGGGGCCGGGGAGCTGTTTTTT	CASSEASGGAGELFF
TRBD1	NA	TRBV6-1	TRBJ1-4	TGTGCCAGCAGTCCGACCGGGACAGGGATGGGACTGTTTTTT	CASSPTGTGMGLFF
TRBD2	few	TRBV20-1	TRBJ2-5	TGCAGTGCTAGAGAAACTAGCGGACGTCAAGAGACCCAGTACTTC	CSARETSGRQETQYF
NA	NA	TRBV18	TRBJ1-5	TGTGCCAGCTCACCCGATCCATCTAGAGGACGGAATCAGCCCCAGCATTTT	CASSPDPSRGRNQPQHF
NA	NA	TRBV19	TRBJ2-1	TGTGCCAGTAGTTCCATTCGATCGGGCGGGACAACCTACAATGAGCAGTTCTTC	CASSSIRSGGTTYNEQFF
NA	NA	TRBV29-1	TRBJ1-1	TGCAGCGTTGTGACTCGGCAGGGAAGCACTGAAGCTTTCTTT	CSVVTRQGSTEAFF
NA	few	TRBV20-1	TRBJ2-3	TGCGGGACCTCGAAGCGCGACCCTAGCACAGATACGCAGTATTTT	CGTSKRDPSTDTQYF
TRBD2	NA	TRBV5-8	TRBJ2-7	TGTGCCAGCAGCTTTAGCGGGAGGGCTGGCGAGCAGTACTTC	CASSFSGRAGEQYF
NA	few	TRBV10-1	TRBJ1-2	TGCGCCAGCACCCAGGACAGCCCAGTTAACTATGGCTACACCTTC	CASTQDSPVNYGYTF
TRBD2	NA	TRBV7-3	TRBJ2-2	TGTGCCAGCAGCCCGGGGGGTGCCGCCGGGGAGCTGTTTTTT	CASSPGGAAGELFF
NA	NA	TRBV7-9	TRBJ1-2	TGTGCCAGCAGCCACCCCCCGGACTGGAACTATGGCTACACCTTC	CASSHPPDWNYGYTF
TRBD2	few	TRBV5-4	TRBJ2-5	TGTGCCAGCAGCTTGGGACTAGCGCAAGAGACCCAGTACTTC	CASSLGLAQETQYF
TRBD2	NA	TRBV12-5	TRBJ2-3	TGTGCTAGTGGTCCCGGGGGGTCCACAGATACGCAGTATTTT	CASGPGGSTDTQYF